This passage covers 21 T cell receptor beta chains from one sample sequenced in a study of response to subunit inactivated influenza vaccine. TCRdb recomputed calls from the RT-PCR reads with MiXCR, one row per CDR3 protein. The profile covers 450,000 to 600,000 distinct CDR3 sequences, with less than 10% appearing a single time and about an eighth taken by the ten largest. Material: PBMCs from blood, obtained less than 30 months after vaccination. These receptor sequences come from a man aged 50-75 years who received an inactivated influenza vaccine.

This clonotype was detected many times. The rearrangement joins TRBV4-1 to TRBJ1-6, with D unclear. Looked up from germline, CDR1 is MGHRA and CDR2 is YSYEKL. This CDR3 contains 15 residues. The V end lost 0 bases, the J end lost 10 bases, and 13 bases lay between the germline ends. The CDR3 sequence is CASSQDYQNGSPLHF. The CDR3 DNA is TGCGCCAGCAGCCAAGATTACCAAAACGGCTCACCCCTCCACTTT.

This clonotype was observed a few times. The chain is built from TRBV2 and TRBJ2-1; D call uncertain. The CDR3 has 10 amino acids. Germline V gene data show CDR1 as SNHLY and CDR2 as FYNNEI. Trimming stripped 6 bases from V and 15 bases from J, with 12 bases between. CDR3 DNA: TGTGCCAGCAGACAACCGACTTGGTTCTTC. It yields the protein CASRQPTWFF.

CDR3 protein: CSARGSRGPYEQYF. CDR3 nucleotide sequence: TGCAGTGCTAGAGGGTCCAGGGGGCCCTACGAGCAGTACTTC. The rearrangement uses TRBV20-1 and TRBJ2-7; 8 nucleotides line up with TRBD1. V was clipped by 1 base and J by 2 bases; unmatched bases: 4. This CDR3 contains 14 residues. The germline V gene encodes CDR1 DFQATT and CDR2 SNEGSKA (reference sequence).

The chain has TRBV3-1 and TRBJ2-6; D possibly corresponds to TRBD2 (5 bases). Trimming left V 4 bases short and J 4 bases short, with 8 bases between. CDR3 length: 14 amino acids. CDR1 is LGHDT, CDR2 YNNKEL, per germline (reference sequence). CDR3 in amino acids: CASSLTGGANVLTF. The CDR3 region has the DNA TGTGCCAGCAGCCTCACGGGGGGGGCCAACGTCCTGACTTTC.

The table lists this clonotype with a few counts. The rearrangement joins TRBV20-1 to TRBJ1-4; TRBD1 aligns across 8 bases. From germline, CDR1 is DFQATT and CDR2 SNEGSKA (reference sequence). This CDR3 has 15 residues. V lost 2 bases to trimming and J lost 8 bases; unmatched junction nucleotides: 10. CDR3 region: CSARIGGQVGEKLFF. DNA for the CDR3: TGCAGTGCTAGAATAGGGGGACAGGTCGGGGAAAAACTGTTTTTT.

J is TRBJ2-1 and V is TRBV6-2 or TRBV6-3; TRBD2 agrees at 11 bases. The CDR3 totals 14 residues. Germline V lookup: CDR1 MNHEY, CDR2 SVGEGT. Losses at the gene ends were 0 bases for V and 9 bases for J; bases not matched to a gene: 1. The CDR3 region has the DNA TGTGCCAGCAGTTACTCTAGCGGGAGGGTTGAGCAGTTCTTC. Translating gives CASSYSSGRVEQFF.

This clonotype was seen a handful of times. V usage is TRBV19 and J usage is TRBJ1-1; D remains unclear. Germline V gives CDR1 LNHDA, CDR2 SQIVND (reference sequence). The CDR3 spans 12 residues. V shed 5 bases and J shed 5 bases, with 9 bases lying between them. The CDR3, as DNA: TGTGCCAGTAGTTCGGTACGGACTGAAGCTTTCTTT. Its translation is CASSSVRTEAFF.

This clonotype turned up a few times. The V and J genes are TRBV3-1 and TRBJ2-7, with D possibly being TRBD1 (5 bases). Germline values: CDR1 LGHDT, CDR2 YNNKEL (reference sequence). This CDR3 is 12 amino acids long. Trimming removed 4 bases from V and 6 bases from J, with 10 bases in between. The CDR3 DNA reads TGTGCCAGCAGCCCAACCGACAGCGAGCAGTACTTC. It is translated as CASSPTDSEQYF.

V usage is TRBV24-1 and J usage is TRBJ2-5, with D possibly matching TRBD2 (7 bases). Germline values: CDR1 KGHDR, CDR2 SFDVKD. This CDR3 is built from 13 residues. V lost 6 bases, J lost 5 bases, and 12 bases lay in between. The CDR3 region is CATSTGGAETQYF. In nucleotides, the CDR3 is TGTGCCACCAGTACGGGGGGCGCGGAGACCCAGTACTTC.

CDR3 residues: CASSPRDSSNYGYTF. DNA for the CDR3: TGTGCCAGCAGCCCCCGCGACAGCTCTAACTATGGCTACACCTTC. The V and J genes are TRBV4-2 and TRBJ1-2; tentatively, D is TRBD1 (5 bases). V gave up 4 bases and J gave up 0 bases, with 12 bases separating them. CDR3 length: 15 amino acids. CDR1 and CDR2 from the germline V gene are LGHNA and YNFKEQ.

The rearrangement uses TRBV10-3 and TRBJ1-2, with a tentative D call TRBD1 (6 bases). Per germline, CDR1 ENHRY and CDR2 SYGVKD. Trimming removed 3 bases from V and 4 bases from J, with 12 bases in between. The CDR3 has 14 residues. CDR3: CAISDMGGGYGYTF. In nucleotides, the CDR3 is TGTGCCATCAGTGACATGGGGGGCGGCTATGGCTACACCTTC.

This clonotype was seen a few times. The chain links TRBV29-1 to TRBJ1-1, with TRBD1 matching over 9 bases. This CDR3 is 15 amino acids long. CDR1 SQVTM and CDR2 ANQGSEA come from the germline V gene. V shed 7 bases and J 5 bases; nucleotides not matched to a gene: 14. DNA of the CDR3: TGCAGCGCTCGACAGGGGGGGGCGCGGGGGACTGAAGCTTTCTTT. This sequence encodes CSARQGGARGTEAFF. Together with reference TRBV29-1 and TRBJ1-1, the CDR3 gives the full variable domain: SAVISQKPSRDICQRGTSLTIQCQVDSQVTMMFWYRQQPGQSLTLIATANQGSEATYESGFVIDKFPISRPNLTFSTLTVSNMSPEDSSIYLCSARQGGARGTEAFFGQGTRLTVV.

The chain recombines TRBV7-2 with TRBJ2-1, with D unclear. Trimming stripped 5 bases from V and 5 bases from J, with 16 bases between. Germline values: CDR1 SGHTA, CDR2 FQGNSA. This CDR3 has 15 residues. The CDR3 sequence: CASSPDRALNNEQFF. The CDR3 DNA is TGTGCCAGCAGCCCCGATCGGGCGCTAAACAATGAGCAGTTCTTC.

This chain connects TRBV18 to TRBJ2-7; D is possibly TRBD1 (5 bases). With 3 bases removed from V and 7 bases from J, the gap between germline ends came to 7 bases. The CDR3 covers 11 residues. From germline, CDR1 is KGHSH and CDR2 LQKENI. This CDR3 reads CASSPRTEQYF. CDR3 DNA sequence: TGTGCCAGCTCACCGCGGACAGAGCAGTACTTC.

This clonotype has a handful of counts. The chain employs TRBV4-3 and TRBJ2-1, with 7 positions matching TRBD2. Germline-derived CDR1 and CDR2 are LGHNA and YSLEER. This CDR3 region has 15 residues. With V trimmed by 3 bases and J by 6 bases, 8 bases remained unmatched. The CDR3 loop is CASSQGAGVSNEQFF. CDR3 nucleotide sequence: TGCGCCAGCAGCCAGGGCGCGGGAGTCAGCAATGAGCAGTTCTTC.

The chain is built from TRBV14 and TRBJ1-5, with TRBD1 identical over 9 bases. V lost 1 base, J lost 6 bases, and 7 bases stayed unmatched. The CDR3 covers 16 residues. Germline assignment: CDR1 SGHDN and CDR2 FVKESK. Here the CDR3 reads CASSQGRQGDIQPQHF. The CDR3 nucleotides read TGTGCCAGCAGCCAAGGAAGACAGGGGGACATTCAGCCCCAGCATTTT.

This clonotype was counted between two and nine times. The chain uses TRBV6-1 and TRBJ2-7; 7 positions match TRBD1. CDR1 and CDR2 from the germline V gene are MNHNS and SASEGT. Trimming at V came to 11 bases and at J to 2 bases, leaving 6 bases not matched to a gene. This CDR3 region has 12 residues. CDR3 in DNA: TGTGCCGCCCGGCAGGGGGCCTACGAGCAGTACTTC. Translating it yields CAARQGAYEQYF.

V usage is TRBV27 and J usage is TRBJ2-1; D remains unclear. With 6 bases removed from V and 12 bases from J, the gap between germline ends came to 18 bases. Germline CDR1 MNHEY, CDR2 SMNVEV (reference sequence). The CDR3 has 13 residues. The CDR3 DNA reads TGTGCCAGCAGCAGTAACGTGTGGACCCCGCAGTTCTTC. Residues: CASSSNVWTPQFF.

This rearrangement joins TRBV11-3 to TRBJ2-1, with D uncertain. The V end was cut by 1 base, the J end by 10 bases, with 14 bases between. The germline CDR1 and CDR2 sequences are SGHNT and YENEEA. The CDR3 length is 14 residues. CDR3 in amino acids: CASSLGSGKKEQFF. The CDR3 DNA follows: TGTGCCAGCAGCTTAGGCTCTGGGAAGAAAGAGCAGTTCTTC.

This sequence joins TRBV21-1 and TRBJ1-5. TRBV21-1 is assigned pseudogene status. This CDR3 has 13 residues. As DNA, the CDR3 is TGTGCCAGCTGCAACTGGGGCAATCAGCCCCAGCATTTT. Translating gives CASCNWGNQPQHF.

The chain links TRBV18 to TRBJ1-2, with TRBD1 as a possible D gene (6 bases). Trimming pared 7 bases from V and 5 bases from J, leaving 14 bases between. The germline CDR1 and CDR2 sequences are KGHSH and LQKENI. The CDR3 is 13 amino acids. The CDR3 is CASFVDRRYGYTF. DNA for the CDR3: TGTGCCAGCTTTGTCGACAGGAGATATGGCTACACCTTC.